A single T cell receptor beta chain is shown here with its context. During the collection period, no donor immune events like infections were recorded. With 3 bases clipped from V and 5 bases from J, the junction kept 5 bases outside the gene matches. Germline CDR1 and CDR2: MNHEY and SMNVEV (reference sequence). This CDR3 is built from 14 residues. The sample comes from a study of identifying expanded T cells in peripheral blood. Profiling relied on immunoSEQ multiplex PCR, and the TCRdb table lists in-frame clones only, not all of them. The sample records some 54,000 clones, roughly 82% being singletons.

What was sequenced was blood. This rearrangement joins TRBV27 to TRBJ2-5, with 8 positions matching TRBD2. The clonotype originates from a person between 18 and 75 years old in good health. CDR3 DNA: TGTGCCAGCAGTTTTAACGGCGGGAGGGAGACCCAGTACTTC. Protein product: CASSFNGGRETQYF.